This T cell receptor (beta chain) was recorded in a study of a mutant IDH1 vaccine in newly diagnosed glioma. About the study: Therapy received beforehand was radiotherapy, temozolomide, or both, with most patients given both.

This table comes from immunoSEQ multiplex PCR, and its TCRdb copy is limited to in-frame clones, with some not included. The data show nearly 70,000 clones, with 79% seen just once and around 8.5% held by the top ten. Indicated time point: baseline, week 1 (first vaccination visit). Sample treatment: pre-vaccination baseline after standard-of-care therapy. Between the trimmed V and J ends, which lost 0 bases and 1 base, there was a span of 9 bases. This CDR3 region has 15 residues. CDR1 is LNHNV, CDR2 YYDKDF, per germline (reference sequence). The sample holds one count of this clone. The rearrangement joins TRBV15 to TRBJ2-5; no firm D call. The receptor's source is a man between 45 and 60 years old with glioma. The sequenced sample was PBMCs, obtained from a glioma patient treated with radiotherapy, temozolomide or both. The chain's CDR3 is CATSRDPQAQETQYF. The CDR3 DNA sequence: TGTGCCACCAGCAGAGATCCCCAGGCCCAAGAGACCCAGTACTTC.